This T cell receptor (beta chain) comes out of a study of regulatory T cells in long-lasting Graves disease (dated by TCRdb to the early 2020s). General notes on the study: Patients with newly diagnosed Graves' disease had been on antithyroid drugs for under 3 months. A total of about 35 samples underwent TCR sequencing, from about 13 patients with persistent Graves' disease and about 20 patients with newly diagnosed Graves' disease. The study was registered as a clinical trial and conducted in China. This study used TCR sequencing and RNA sequencing of peripheral blood to compare persistent Graves' disease patients against newly diagnosed Graves' disease patients.

This clonotype has a count of ten or more. Its binding antigen is unknown. No base quality information exists; no much larger clone differs at one position. Broader findings and caveats from the paper: Peripheral blood alone was examined, since thyroid tissue, which constituted the primary lesion, could not be accessed. Preferential use of TRBV28, TRBJ1-2 and TRBJ2-5 was observed in persistent disease, whereas TRBV20-1 and TRBJ2-1 were favored in newly diagnosed disease. Persistent Graves' disease patients showed lower TCR Shannon entropy and fewer highly expanded clones than newly diagnosed patients, suggesting clonal expansion. The small sample size was acknowledged by the authors as a limitation that may reduce accuracy. Sequencing and analysis were restricted to the TCR beta chain. Persistent patients shared more public clonotypes among themselves (around 3,000) than newly diagnosed patients did (approximately 870).

Measured from the cysteine to the phenylalanine, the CDR3 is 14 residues long. This entry keeps only the CDR3 DNA: 42 bases, framed from base 1. As encoded in the germline V gene, CDR1 is SGHRS while CDR2 is YFSETQ. From V the trimming removes 8 bases and from J it removes 7 bases, while the gene matches leave 8 bases of the junction unaccounted for. The time point label here, explained by the study, means: newly diagnosed GD, antithyroid drugs for less than 3 months. For both TCR sequencing and RNA sequencing, RNA was extracted from PBMCs in TRIzol. Graves' disease was diagnosed according to American Thyroid Association guidelines. Patients were recruited from an endocrinology department in Xi'an, China. Each patient gave 8.5 to 9.5 milliliters of peripheral blood, collected in an EDTA anticoagulant tube. PBMCs were isolated by Ficoll Paque Plus density gradient separation without further T cell sorting. An Agilent 2100 Bioanalyzer and agarose gel were used to check RNA quality, while a NanoDrop 2000 measured RNA concentration.

Receptor libraries were prepared by multiplex PCR. Instrument on record: Illumina HiSeq 4000. TCR beta libraries were built with iRepertoire HTBI primers and Arm-PCR amplification of CDR3 regions. Before sequencing, the PCR products underwent gel purification. The original pipeline was this. A total of roughly 67 TRBV and more than twelve TRBJ segments were identified across samples and were used for gene usage analysis of CDR3 amino acid clonotypes. COPE and FqMerger were used to merge filtered high-quality paired reads into contigs. BLAST was used to align contigs to IMGT TRBV, TRBD and TRBJ reference genes, and CDR3 was defined according to IMGT. Any clonotype with a frequency above 0.1% was classified as a highly expanded clone. Repertoire diversity was measured by Shannon entropy, and V-J evenness by the Gini coefficient. Clonotypes shared by more than one individual were considered public. The raw public data were reprocessed by TCRdb itself: fastp quality trimming at Q25, MiXCR clonotype calling, in-frame beta chains only. For every CDR3 protein sequence, its rows merge into one entry that carries the most common genes and DNA. The V and J calls, along with clone size, are taken from TCRdb and not from the paper's own processing. This sample comprises fewer than 650,000 distinct CDR3 sequences, 15% to 20% of them detected only once. Of the sample, around 12% is held by the ten largest clones.

This sample also appeared in a second study, on T cells in Graves' hyperthyroidism and ophthalmopathy. The second study also describes: Stable Graves' hyperthyroidism was defined as no progression to ophthalmopathy during 18 months of follow-up. Hyperthyroidism patients were newly diagnosed, had a disease duration of under 2 months, and were aged 18 to 65 years. The study excluded patients with uncontrolled infections, other autoimmune diseases, pregnancy or lactation. Clinical symptoms, serum thyroxine and TRAb, thyroid ultrasound, and orbital computed tomography formed the basis for the diagnoses. The first round of RT-PCR for the TCR CDR3 was performed with the HTBI primer set and the Qiagen OneStep RT-PCR kit. Blood samples also contained most of the expanded thyroid clonotypes (frequency above 0.001), which suggests that blood repertoires may reflect thyroid immune responses. A model built on a 13 V-J signature distinguished ophthalmopathy from stable hyperthyroidism, reaching over 85% sensitivity and around 81% specificity in cross-validation and 80%/75% in testing. In validation, progression to ophthalmopathy was predicted by the model with 70.59% sensitivity and just over 72% specificity, a median of approximately 6.5 months before onset. To identify distinguishing TCR V-J signatures, a discovery cohort of around 98 patients was used, comprising 40 to 45 with Graves' ophthalmopathy and approximately 58 with stable Graves' hyperthyroidism. Prospective prediction of ophthalmopathy was tested in an independent validation cohort of some 20 hyperthyroidism patients and 15 to 17 patients who later progressed to ophthalmopathy. The 100 or so discovery patients were divided at random into training and test sets in a 7:3 ratio. Thyroid tissue and blood T-cell repertoires from roughly 6 Graves' hyperthyroidism patients were also compared in the study. After blood sampling, hyperthyroidism patients were treated with methimazole at a starting dose of 30 mg daily, and ophthalmopathy patients were treated with high-dose intravenous methylprednisolone. The libraries were constructed in a second round of multiplex PCR and then size-selected and purified. Sequencing of the libraries was done on an Illumina HiSeq2000 using paired-end 100 bp reads. SOAPnuke was used to process the raw data, throwing out any read that contained adapters or uncalled bases, had a mean Phred below 15, or lacked an exact constant-primer or identifier match. COPE v1.2.5 was used to merge high-quality paired reads, and clonotypes were defined as unique nucleotide sequences. MiTCR v1.1 was used to align the clonotypes against IMGT TRBV, TRBD and TRBJ reference segments. Analysis was restricted to V-J combinations with a frequency above 0.0001, which covered just over 98% of repertoires. A TCS score was defined as the ratio between F50 (clonal expansion) and ExV (chaos), using BLOSUM62-based TCRdist between CDR3 peptides within each V-J. Welch's t-statistics and random forest reduced fewer than 600 V-J features to 10 to 15, which were used in a naive Bayes classifier (R e1071). No statistical method was used to fix the sample size in advance, and group allocation was not hidden from the investigators. According to the paper, TCR Vbeta CDR3 sequencing was carried out on approximately 140 peripheral blood samples, which came from about 45 ophthalmopathy, some 73 hyperthyroidism and roughly 17 progressor patients.

This receptor was obtained from a man aged 18 to 35 with Graves disease. Donor details come from another sample of the same person, matched by shared clones. The chain was built from TRBV5-1 and TRBJ2-1, with 11 bases matching TRBD1. Sequencing was performed on peripheral blood mononuclear cells (PBMCs), taken at new diagnosis, from a patient treated with antithyroid drugs. The CDR3 loop reads CARPGQGAVNEQFF. In nucleotide form, the sequence is TGCGCCAGGCCAGGACAGGGGGCGGTTAATGAGCAGTTCTTC. Reference TRBV5-1 and TRBJ2-1 genes cover what lies past the CDR3, so the full variable domain is KAGVTQTPRYLIKTRGQQVTLSCSPISGHRSVSWYQQTPGQGLQFLFEYFSETQRNKGNFPGRFSGRQFSNSRSEMNVSTLELGDSALYLCARPGQGAVNEQFFGPGTRLTVL.